These 9 T cell receptor beta chains originate from one sample sequenced in a study of OX40 agonist ivuxolimab in advanced cancers. Method: immunoSEQ multiplex PCR; TCRdb's copy keeps in-frame clones and lacks some. Here the sample spans fewer than 65,000 clones, 82% being singletons. The starting material was CD4+ or CD8+ T cells sorted from blood, obtained in a trial of the OX40 agonist ivuxolimab. The origin of the receptors is an adult with an advanced solid tumor such as melanoma, head and neck, liver or kidney cancer.

The chain employs TRBV7-7 and TRBJ2-5; 10 nucleotides line up with TRBD1. J lost 2 bases, V lost 5 bases, and 5 bases had no gene match. From germline, CDR1 is SSHAT and CDR2 FNYEAQ (reference sequence). The CDR3 loop spans 15 amino acids. CDR3 sequence: CASSQLGQGQETQYF. For the CDR3, the DNA is TGTGCCAGCAGCCAGTTGGGACAGGGGCAAGAGACCCAGTACTTC.

The V gene is TRBV5-1, the J gene TRBJ2-1; 9 bases match TRBD1. CDR1 is SGHRS, CDR2 YFSETQ, per germline. This CDR3 has 15 residues. With 1 base clipped from V and 7 bases from J, the junction kept 6 bases outside the gene matches. The CDR3 DNA reads TGCGCCAGCAGCTTGTTACAGGGGGCGAATAATGAGCAGTTCTTC. Its translation is CASSLLQGANNEQFF. Looking up the rest from reference TRBV5-1 and TRBJ2-1 gives the full variable domain: KAGVTQTPRYLIKTRGQQVTLSCSPISGHRSVSWYQQTPGQGLQFLFEYFSETQRNKGNFPGRFSGRQFSNSRSEMNVSTLELGDSALYLCASSLLQGANNEQFFGPGTRLTVL.

This sequence joins TRBV5-1 and TRBJ2-2; 9 bases line up with TRBD1. The CDR3 runs 16 residues. The V and J ends lost 0 bases and 5 bases, in that order; junction bases with no gene match: 5. The germline gives CDR1 SGHRS, CDR2 YFSETQ. The CDR3 loop reads CASSLGDRVRTGELFF. In DNA form, the CDR3 reads TGCGCCAGCAGCTTGGGGGACAGGGTGCGGACCGGGGAGCTGTTTTTT.

The V and J genes are TRBV29-1 and TRBJ1-1; the D is unclear. The CDR3 loop spans 12 amino acids. The V and J ends lost 8 bases and 4 bases respectively, with 14 bases between them. Per germline, CDR1 SQVTM and CDR2 ANQGSEA. This CDR3 reads CSLQVSRTEAFF. CDR3 nucleotides: TGCAGCCTCCAGGTCTCGCGCACTGAAGCTTTCTTT. Complete variable domain (other parts from reference TRBV29-1 and TRBJ1-1): SAVISQKPSRDICQRGTSLTIQCQVDSQVTMMFWYRQQPGQSLTLIATANQGSEATYESGFVIDKFPISRPNLTFSTLTVSNMSPEDSSIYLCSLQVSRTEAFFGQGTRLTVV.

This rearrangement joins TRBV2 to TRBJ2-5; TRBD1 matches 9 bases. The CDR3 length is 13 residues. V dropped 5 bases and J dropped 6; count of bases not matched to a gene: 4. The germline V gene has CDR1 SNHLY and CDR2 FYNNEI. The DNA of the CDR3 is TGTGCCAGCAGTTCAGGGACAGGGAAGACCCAGTACTTC. Amino acids: CASSSGTGKTQYF.

The chain uses TRBV18 and TRBJ2-2, with D perhaps being TRBD1 or TRBD2 (6 bases each). The CDR3 contains 16 residues. Trimming took off 1 base at V and 1 base at J, with 10 bases between the two ends. Germline V CDR1 and CDR2: KGHSH, LQKENI. The CDR3 spells CASSPRTAGNTGELFF. For the CDR3, the DNA is TGTGCCAGCTCACCACGGACAGCGGGGAACACCGGGGAGCTGTTTTTT.

The CDR3 is CSVVPGGFNTEAFF. In nucleotides, the CDR3 is TGCAGCGTTGTACCAGGGGGCTTTAACACTGAAGCTTTCTTT. The chain links TRBV29-1 to TRBJ1-1; 8 bases match TRBD1. This CDR3 spans 14 amino acids. J lost 2 bases, V lost 4 bases, and 6 bases had no gene match. Looked up from germline, CDR1 is SQVTM and CDR2 is ANQGSEA.

The table lists this clone with a count of one. The chain combines TRBV5-1 with TRBJ1-5; a possible D gene is TRBD1 (5 bases). V lost 0 bases and J lost 5, with 12 bases in between. The CDR3 extends over 15 amino acids. CDR1 SGHRS and CDR2 YFSETQ come from the germline V gene. CDR3 in DNA: TGCGCCAGCAGCTTGGGGACACTTGTCGATCAGCCCCAGCATTTT. It codes for CASSLGTLVDQPQHF.

The gene calls are TRBV27 and TRBJ2-1; 8 positions match TRBD2. Germline CDR1 reads MNHEY; CDR2 reads SMNVEV (reference sequence). Losses at the gene ends were 7 bases for V and 5 bases for J; bases not matched to a gene: 19. CDR3 length: 18 residues. The CDR3, as DNA: TGTGCCAGCATCGCTGGGCGGGGGGCCGGGAACCCTAACAATGAGCAGTTCTTC. As protein: CASIAGRGAGNPNNEQFF.